This T cell receptor beta chain was found in a study of OX40 agonist ivuxolimab in advanced cancers. Generated by immunoSEQ multiplex PCR, the TCRdb table keeps only in-frame clones and is missing some. The sample yields about 67,000 clones, around 84% seen once. Germline CDR1 reads SGHTA; CDR2 reads FQGTGA. V dropped 5 bases and J dropped 4 bases, with 11 bases sitting between them. This CDR3 is 13 amino acids long. The sample in question was CD4+ or CD8+ T cells sorted from blood, obtained in a trial of the OX40 agonist ivuxolimab. V usage is TRBV7-3 and J usage is TRBJ2-5; D is unresolved. The sequence came from an adult with an advanced solid tumor such as melanoma, head and neck, liver or kidney cancer. As DNA, the CDR3 is TGTGCCAGCAGCCATGCGGCTAGAGAGACCCAGTACTTC. Translation: CASSHAARETQYF.